Listed below are T cell receptor beta chains from one sample, sequenced in a study of tumor and adjacent non-tumor tissue in lung cancer. TCRdb processed the multiplex PCR reads anew with MiXCR; each CDR3 protein has one entry. This sample has some 73,000 distinct CDR3 sequences, with approximately 78% found just once. The sequenced material came from distant non-tumor lung tissue. The receptors stem from a man in his sixties with non-small cell lung cancer. Each CDR3 is given with its conserved first and last residue. D genes are given only for firm matches. For some rows the clone size is stated as once, few or many, or as a class when expanded; others skip it.

d_gene: NA
j_gene: TRBJ2-2
v_gene: TRBV29-1
abundance: NA
CDR3nt: TGCAGCGTTGGTGAGGACAGTGGCACCGGGGAGCTGTTTTTT
CDR3aa: CSVGEDSGTGELFF

d_gene: NA
j_gene: TRBJ2-3
v_gene: TRBV29-1
abundance: NA
CDR3nt: TGCAACGTTGAAGATAGAAGGGGGGATATGCAGTATTTT
CDR3aa: CNVEDRRGDMQYF

d_gene: NA
j_gene: TRBJ2-3
v_gene: TRBV11-3
abundance: once
CDR3nt: TGTGCCAGCAGCTTCCAGGAGGCAGATACGCAACATTTT
CDR3aa: CASSFQEADTQHF

d_gene: TRBD1
j_gene: TRBJ1-4
v_gene: TRBV4-3
abundance: NA
CDR3nt: TGCGCCAGCAGCCAAGTCTTGACGGGACAGGGGAATGGAAAACTGTTTTTT
CDR3aa: CASSQVLTGQGNGKLFF

d_gene: TRBD1
j_gene: TRBJ1-2
v_gene: TRBV19
abundance: NA
CDR3nt: TGTGCCAGTACCTACTCATACAGGGGGCTGGATGGTTACGCCTTC
CDR3aa: CASTYSYRGLDGYAF

d_gene: TRBD1
j_gene: TRBJ2-5
v_gene: TRBV11-3
abundance: NA
CDR3nt: TGTGCCAACAGCTTAGGGACAGGGGTACCAGAGTCCCAGTACTTC
CDR3aa: CANSLGTGVPESQYF

d_gene: TRBD2
j_gene: TRBJ2-1
v_gene: TRBV20-1
abundance: NA
CDR3nt: TGCAATGCCATTCGGTTCGGAGGGGGTAGCGGGAGCTCCTACGATGAGCAGTTCTTC
CDR3aa: CNAIRFGGGSGSSYDEQFF

d_gene: NA
j_gene: TRBJ2-7
v_gene: TRBV6-5
abundance: NA
CDR3nt: TGTGCCAACGGCAATGGGAGAGTCGCTCGCTACGAGCAGTACTTC
CDR3aa: CANGNGRVARYEQYF

d_gene: TRBD1
j_gene: TRBJ2-5
v_gene: TRBV11-2
abundance: NA
CDR3nt: TGTGCCAGCAGCCCTGGACAGGTTTTGGAGACCCAGTACTTT
CDR3aa: CASSPGQVLETQYF

d_gene: NA
j_gene: TRBJ2-5
v_gene: TRBV5-4
abundance: NA
CDR3nt: TGTGCCAGCATGGTTAACCTGTACCTAGAGACCCAGTACTTC
CDR3aa: CASMVNLYLETQYF

d_gene: NA
j_gene: TRBJ2-2
v_gene: TRBV10-3
abundance: once
CDR3nt: TGTGCCACCCGAGCCGGGACGCAGAACACGGGGGAGCTGTTGTTT
CDR3aa: CATRAGTQNTGELLF

d_gene: TRBD1
j_gene: TRBJ2-2
v_gene: TRBV11-2
abundance: NA
CDR3nt: TGTGCCAGCAACGCGGGACAGGGATTTACCGGGGAGCTGTTTTTT
CDR3aa: CASNAGQGFTGELFF

d_gene: NA
j_gene: TRBJ2-7
v_gene: TRBV20-1
abundance: NA
CDR3nt: TGCAGTGCTAATGCGGTCACCAACGTGCAGTACTTC
CDR3aa: CSANAVTNVQYF

d_gene: TRBD1
j_gene: TRBJ2-1
v_gene: TRBV20-1
abundance: NA
CDR3nt: TGCAGTGCTACCGACAGGGTCGATGGCAATGAACAGTTCTTC
CDR3aa: CSATDRVDGNEQFF

d_gene: NA
j_gene: TRBJ2-3
v_gene: TRBV20-1
abundance: once
CDR3nt: TGCAGTGCTAGAGTGCAGCCGAACACAGATACGCAGTATTTC
CDR3aa: CSARVQPNTDTQYF

d_gene: TRBD2
j_gene: TRBJ2-1
v_gene: TRBV6-5
abundance: NA
CDR3nt: TGTGCCAGCAGTCGCATTCGGAGCGGGAGAGGGGATGAGCAGTTCTTC
CDR3aa: CASSRIRSGRGDEQFF